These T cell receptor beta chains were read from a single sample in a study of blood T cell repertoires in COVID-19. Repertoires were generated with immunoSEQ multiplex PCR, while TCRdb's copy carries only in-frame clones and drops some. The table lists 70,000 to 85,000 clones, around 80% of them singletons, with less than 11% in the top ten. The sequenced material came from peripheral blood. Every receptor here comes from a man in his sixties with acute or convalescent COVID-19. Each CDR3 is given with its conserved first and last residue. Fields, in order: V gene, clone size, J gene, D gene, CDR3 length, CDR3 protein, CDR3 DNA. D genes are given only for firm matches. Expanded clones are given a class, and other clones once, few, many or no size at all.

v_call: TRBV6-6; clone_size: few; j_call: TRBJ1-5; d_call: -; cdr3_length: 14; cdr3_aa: CAIGGGRLGQPQHF; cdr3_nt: TGTGCCATAGGAGGAGGCAGGCTCGGGCAGCCCCAGCATTTT
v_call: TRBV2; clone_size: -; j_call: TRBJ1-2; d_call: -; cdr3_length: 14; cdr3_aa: CASTEQAGIYGYTF; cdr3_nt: TGTGCCAGCACAGAGCAGGCCGGGATCTATGGCTACACCTTC
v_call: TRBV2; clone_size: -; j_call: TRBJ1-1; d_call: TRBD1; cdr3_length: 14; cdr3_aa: CASSPGTGNTEAFF; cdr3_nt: TGTGCCAGCAGTCCCGGGACAGGGAACACTGAAGCTTTCTTT
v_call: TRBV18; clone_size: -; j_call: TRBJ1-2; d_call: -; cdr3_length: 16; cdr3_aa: CASSPLRGLGEYGYTF; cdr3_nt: TGTGCCAGCTCTCCCCTACGAGGATTGGGAGAGTATGGCTACACCTTC
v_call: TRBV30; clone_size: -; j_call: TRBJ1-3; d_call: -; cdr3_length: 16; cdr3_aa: CAWSVGGGAAGNTIYF; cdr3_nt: TGTGCCTGGAGTGTAGGGGGGGGCGCAGCTGGAAACACCATATATTTT
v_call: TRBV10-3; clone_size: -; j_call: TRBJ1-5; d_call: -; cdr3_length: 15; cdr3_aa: CAISESQGSNQPQHF; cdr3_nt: TGTGCCATCAGTGAGTCGCAGGGAAGCAATCAGCCCCAGCATTTT
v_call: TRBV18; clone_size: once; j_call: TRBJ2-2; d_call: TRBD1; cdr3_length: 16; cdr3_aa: CASSPGTGSFTGELFF; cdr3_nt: TGTGCCAGCTCACCAGGGACAGGTTCTTTTACCGGGGAGCTGTTTTTT
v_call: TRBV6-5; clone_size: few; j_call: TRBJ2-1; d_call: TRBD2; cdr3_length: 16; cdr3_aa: CASSYSGLAGGGEQFF; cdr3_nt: TGTGCCAGCAGTTACTCAGGACTAGCGGGAGGCGGTGAGCAGTTCTTC
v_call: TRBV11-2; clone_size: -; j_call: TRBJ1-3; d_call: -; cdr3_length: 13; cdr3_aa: CASGQGSGNTIYF; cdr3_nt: TGTGCCAGCGGGCAGGGCTCTGGAAACACCATATATTTT
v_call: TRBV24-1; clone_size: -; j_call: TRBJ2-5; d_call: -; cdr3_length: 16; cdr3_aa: CATSDLNREMSETQYF; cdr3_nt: TGTGCCACCAGTGATTTAAACAGGGAGATGTCCGAGACCCAGTACTTC
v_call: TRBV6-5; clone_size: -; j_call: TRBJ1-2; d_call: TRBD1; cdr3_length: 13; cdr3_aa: CASSFGTGNGYTF; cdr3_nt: TGTGCCAGCAGTTTCGGGACAGGGAATGGCTACACCTTC
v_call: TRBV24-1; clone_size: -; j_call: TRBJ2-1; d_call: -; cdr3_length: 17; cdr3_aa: CATSDPRKMSSYNEQFF; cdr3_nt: TGTGCCACCAGTGATCCGCGCAAGATGAGCTCCTACAATGAGCAGTTCTTC
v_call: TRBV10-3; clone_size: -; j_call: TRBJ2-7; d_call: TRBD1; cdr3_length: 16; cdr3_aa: CAISESGGQGLGEQYF; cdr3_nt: TGTGCCATCAGTGAGTCAGGGGGACAGGGGCTCGGCGAGCAGTACTTC
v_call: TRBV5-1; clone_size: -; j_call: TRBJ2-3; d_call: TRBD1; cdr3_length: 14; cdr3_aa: CASSRQGPTDTQYF; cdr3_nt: TGCGCCAGCAGCCGACAGGGGCCCACAGATACGCAGTATTTT
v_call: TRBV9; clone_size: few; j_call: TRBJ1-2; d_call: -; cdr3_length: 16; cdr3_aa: CASSVDWTVPLYGYTF; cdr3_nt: TGTGCCAGCAGCGTAGATTGGACTGTCCCCCTCTATGGCTACACCTTC
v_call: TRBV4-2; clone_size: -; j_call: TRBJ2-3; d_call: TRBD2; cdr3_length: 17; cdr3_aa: CASSLLRWRGNTDTQYF; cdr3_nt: TGTGCCAGCAGCCTTCTCAGATGGCGGGGGAACACAGATACGCAGTATTTT